Below are 8 T cell receptor beta chains sequenced from a single sample in a study of read filtering for tumor transcriptome and immune sequencing. From about 400 ng of RNA, a library with molecular barcoded alpha/delta and beta/gamma adaptors was made. TCRdb reprocessed the reads with MiXCR, giving one entry per CDR3 protein. Of fewer than 150,000 distinct CDR3 sequences in the sample, 10% to 15% were seen once. Sequencing used a population of CD138-negative cells sorted from bone marrow. All receptors derive from a donor at least 40 years old with multiple myeloma.

This clonotype came up a few times. For the CDR3, the DNA is TGTGCCAGCAGTGAATACGCTAGCTCCTACAATGAGCAGTTCTTC. Encoded protein: CASSEYASSYNEQFF. The chain is built from TRBV2 and TRBJ2-1; D is ambiguous. Trimming took off 2 bases at V and 0 bases at J, with 8 bases between the two ends. Germline V gene lookup returns CDR1 SNHLY and CDR2 FYNNEI. This CDR3 contains 15 residues.

The gene calls are TRBV28 and TRBJ1-5; 8 bases map to TRBD1. The J segment lost 4 bases and the V segment lost 5 bases, leaving 7 bases of the junction unmatched. The CDR3 contains 15 residues. Germline V gives CDR1 MDHEN, CDR2 SYDVKM. CDR3 DNA: TGTGCCAGCAGTGGGGACAGGTGGCCTAATCAGCCCCAGCATTTT. Protein: CASSGDRWPNQPQHF. Filled out from reference TRBV28 and TRBJ1-5, the complete variable domain reads DVKVTQSSRYLVKRTGEKVFLECVQDMDHENMFWYRQDPGLGLRLIYFSYDVKMKEKGDIPEGYSVSREKKERFSLILESASTNQTSMYLCASSGDRWPNQPQHFGDGTRLSIL.

This clonotype was seen a handful of times. The rearrangement links TRBV20-1 to TRBJ2-7, with a possible D match to TRBD1 (5 bases). V was cut by 5 bases and J by 0 bases, with 14 bases left in between. CDR1 and CDR2 from the germline V gene are DFQATT and SNEGSKA (reference sequence). This CDR3 has 14 amino acids. This chain's CDR3 is CSAWGSTDSYEQYF. DNA of the CDR3: TGCAGTGCTTGGGGCAGTACCGACTCCTACGAGCAGTACTTC.

For this clonotype: A much larger clone lies one base from this, so it may be a read error. V usage is TRBV6-5 and J usage is TRBJ1-1; D perhaps matches TRBD1 (5 bases). This CDR3 is 13 amino acids long. Germline CDR1 is MNHEY and CDR2 is SVGAGI. The CDR3 reads CASNRQQNAEAFF. The CDR3 DNA reads TGTGCCAGCAACCGACAGCAGAACGCTGAAGCTTTCTTT.

In this sample, this clonotype turned up a few times. This chain uses TRBV18 with TRBJ1-1; D not certain. The germline gives CDR1 KGHSH, CDR2 LQKENI. This CDR3 region has 13 residues. V lost 2 bases and J lost 2, with 6 bases in between. CDR3 sequence: CASSPGRNTEAFF. In DNA form, the CDR3 reads TGTGCCAGCTCACCAGGCAGAAACACTGAAGCTTTCTTT.

This clonotype was counted between two and nine times. This may come from a read error, since a much larger clone is one base off. V gene TRBV7-6 combines with J gene TRBJ2-7; D not resolved. This CDR3 region has 15 residues. Per the germline V gene, CDR1 is SGHVS and CDR2 is FNYEAQ. This CDR3 reads CVSSLLPDVAYEQYF. The CDR3 nucleotides read TGTGTCAGCAGCCTACTCCCGGACGTAGCCTACGAGCAGTACTTC.

This clonotype was counted many times. The chain has TRBV7-9 and TRBJ1-2, with TRBD1 matching over 9 bases. Trimming at V came to 4 bases and at J to 8 bases, leaving 11 bases not matched to a gene. CDR3 size: 15 residues. Germline loops: CDR1 SEHNR, CDR2 FQNEAQ (reference sequence). As DNA, the CDR3 is TGTGCCAGCAGCTCTCCGGGACAGGGATCAAGGGGCTACACCTTC. Residues: CASSSPGQGSRGYTF. Full variable domain (remainder filled in from reference TRBV7-9 and TRBJ1-2): DTGVSQNPRHKITKRGQNVTFRCDPISEHNRLYWYRQTLGQGPEFLTYFQNEAQLEKSRLLSDRFSAERPKGSFSTLEIQRTEQGDSAMYLCASSSPGQGSRGYTFGSGTRLTVV.

Only a few counts were recorded for this clonotype. The gene calls are TRBV7-9 and TRBJ2-7, with D perhaps TRBD2 (5 bases). Germline CDR1 is SEHNR and CDR2 is FQNEAQ (reference sequence). This CDR3 is built from 14 residues. The V end lost 3 bases, the J end lost 5 bases, and 14 bases lay between the germline ends. The DNA of the CDR3 is TGTGCCAGCAGCTTGGGTCGGGATCGCAACGAGCAGTACTTC. It yields the protein CASSLGRDRNEQYF.